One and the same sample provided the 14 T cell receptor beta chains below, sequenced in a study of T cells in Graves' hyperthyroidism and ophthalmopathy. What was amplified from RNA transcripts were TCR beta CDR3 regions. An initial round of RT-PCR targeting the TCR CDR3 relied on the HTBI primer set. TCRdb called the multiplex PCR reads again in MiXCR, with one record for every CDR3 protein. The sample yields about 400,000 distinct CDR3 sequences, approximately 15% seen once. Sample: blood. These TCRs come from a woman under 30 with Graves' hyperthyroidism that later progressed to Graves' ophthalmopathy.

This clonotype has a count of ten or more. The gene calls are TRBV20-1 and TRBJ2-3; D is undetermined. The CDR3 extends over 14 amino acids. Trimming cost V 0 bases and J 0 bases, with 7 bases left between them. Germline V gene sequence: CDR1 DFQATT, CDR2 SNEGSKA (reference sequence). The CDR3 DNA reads TGCAGTGCTAGAGATGAGACTAGCACAGATACGCAGTATTTT. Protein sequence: CSARDETSTDTQYF.

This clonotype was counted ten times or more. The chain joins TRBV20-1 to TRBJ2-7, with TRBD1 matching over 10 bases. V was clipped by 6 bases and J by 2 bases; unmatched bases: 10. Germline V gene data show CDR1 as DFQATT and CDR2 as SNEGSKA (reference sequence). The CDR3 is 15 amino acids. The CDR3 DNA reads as TGCAGTGCCCCGCCCTTGGACAGGGGGACCTACGAGCAGTACTTC. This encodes CSAPPLDRGTYEQYF.

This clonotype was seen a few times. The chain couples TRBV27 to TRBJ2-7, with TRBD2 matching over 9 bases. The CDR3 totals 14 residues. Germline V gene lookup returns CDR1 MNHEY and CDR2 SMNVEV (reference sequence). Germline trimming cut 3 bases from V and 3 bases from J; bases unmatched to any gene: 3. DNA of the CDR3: TGTGCCAGCAGTTTGCGGGGGGGCCACTACGAGCAGTACTTC. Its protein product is CASSLRGGHYEQYF.

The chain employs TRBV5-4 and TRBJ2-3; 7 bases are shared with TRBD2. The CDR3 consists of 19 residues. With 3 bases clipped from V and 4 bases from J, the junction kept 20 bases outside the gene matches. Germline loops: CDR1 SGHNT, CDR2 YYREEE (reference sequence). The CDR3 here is CASSSSWVGGPGPADTQYF. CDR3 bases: TGTGCCAGCAGCTCGAGCTGGGTGGGAGGGCCGGGGCCCGCAGATACGCAGTATTTT.

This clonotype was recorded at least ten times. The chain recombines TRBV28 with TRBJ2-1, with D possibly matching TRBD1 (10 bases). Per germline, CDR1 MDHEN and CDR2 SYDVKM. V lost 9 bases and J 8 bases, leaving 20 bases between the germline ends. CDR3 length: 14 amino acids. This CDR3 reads CASDRGREGDEQFF. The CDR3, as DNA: TGTGCCAGTGACAGGGGGCGGGAGGGCGATGAGCAGTTCTTC.

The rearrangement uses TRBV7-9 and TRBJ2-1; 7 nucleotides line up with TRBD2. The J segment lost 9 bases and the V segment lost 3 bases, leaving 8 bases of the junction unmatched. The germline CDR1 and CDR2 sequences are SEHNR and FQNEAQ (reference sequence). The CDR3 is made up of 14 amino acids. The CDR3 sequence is CASSFGGGEGEQFF. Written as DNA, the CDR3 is TGTGCCAGCAGCTTTGGGGGGGGGGAGGGTGAGCAGTTCTTC.

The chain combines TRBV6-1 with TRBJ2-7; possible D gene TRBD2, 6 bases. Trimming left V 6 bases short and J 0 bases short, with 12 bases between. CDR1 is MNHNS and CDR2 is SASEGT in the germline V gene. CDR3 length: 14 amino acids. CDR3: CASRRGRNSYEQYF. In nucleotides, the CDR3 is TGTGCCAGCAGGCGGGGACGGAACTCCTACGAGCAGTACTTC.

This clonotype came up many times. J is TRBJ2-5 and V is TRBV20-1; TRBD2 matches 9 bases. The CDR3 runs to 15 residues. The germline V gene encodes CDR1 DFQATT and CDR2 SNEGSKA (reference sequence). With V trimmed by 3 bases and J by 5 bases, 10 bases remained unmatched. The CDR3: CSASSASGVGETQYF. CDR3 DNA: TGCAGTGCTAGTTCGGCTAGCGGGGTGGGGGAGACCCAGTACTTC.

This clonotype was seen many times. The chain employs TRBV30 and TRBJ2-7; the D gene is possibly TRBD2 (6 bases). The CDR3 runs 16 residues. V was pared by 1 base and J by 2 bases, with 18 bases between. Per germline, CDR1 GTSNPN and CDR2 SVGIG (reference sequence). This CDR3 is CAWSATPSVRPYEQYF. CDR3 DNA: TGTGCCTGGAGTGCGACCCCTAGCGTCCGACCCTACGAGCAGTACTTC.

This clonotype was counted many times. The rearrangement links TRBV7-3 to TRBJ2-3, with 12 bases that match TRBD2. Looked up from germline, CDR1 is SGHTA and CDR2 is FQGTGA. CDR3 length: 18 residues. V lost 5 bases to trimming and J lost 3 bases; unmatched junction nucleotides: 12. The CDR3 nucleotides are TGTGCCAGCAGCCCCCAAGTCCTTACTAGCGGGAGGACAGATACGCAGTATTTT. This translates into CASSPQVLTSGRTDTQYF.

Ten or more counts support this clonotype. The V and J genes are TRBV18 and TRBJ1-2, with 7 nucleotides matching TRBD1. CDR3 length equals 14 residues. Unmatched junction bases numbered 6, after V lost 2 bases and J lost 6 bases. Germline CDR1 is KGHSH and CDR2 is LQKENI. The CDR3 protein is CASSPTGALDGYTF. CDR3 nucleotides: TGTGCCAGCTCACCAACAGGGGCTCTGGATGGCTACACCTTC.

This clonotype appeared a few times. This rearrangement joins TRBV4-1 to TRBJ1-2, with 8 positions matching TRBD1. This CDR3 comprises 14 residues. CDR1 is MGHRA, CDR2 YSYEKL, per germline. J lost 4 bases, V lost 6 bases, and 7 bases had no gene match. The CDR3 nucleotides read TGCGCCAGCAGATTCGGACAGGGAGTCTATGGCTACACCTTC. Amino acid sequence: CASRFGQGVYGYTF.

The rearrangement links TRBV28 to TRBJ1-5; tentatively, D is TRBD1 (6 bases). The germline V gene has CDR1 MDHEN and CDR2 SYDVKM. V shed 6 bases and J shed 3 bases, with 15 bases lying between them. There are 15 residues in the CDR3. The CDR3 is CASSRTRDNNQPQHF. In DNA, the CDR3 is TGTGCCAGCAGCCGGACCCGGGACAACAATCAGCCCCAGCATTTT.

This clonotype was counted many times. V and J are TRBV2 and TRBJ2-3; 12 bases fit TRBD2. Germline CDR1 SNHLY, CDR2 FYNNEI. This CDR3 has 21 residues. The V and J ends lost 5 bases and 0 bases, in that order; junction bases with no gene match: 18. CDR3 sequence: CASSPGGPTSGRWASTDTQYF. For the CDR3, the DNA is TGTGCCAGCAGTCCCGGGGGGCCGACTAGCGGGAGATGGGCTAGCACAGATACGCAGTATTTT.